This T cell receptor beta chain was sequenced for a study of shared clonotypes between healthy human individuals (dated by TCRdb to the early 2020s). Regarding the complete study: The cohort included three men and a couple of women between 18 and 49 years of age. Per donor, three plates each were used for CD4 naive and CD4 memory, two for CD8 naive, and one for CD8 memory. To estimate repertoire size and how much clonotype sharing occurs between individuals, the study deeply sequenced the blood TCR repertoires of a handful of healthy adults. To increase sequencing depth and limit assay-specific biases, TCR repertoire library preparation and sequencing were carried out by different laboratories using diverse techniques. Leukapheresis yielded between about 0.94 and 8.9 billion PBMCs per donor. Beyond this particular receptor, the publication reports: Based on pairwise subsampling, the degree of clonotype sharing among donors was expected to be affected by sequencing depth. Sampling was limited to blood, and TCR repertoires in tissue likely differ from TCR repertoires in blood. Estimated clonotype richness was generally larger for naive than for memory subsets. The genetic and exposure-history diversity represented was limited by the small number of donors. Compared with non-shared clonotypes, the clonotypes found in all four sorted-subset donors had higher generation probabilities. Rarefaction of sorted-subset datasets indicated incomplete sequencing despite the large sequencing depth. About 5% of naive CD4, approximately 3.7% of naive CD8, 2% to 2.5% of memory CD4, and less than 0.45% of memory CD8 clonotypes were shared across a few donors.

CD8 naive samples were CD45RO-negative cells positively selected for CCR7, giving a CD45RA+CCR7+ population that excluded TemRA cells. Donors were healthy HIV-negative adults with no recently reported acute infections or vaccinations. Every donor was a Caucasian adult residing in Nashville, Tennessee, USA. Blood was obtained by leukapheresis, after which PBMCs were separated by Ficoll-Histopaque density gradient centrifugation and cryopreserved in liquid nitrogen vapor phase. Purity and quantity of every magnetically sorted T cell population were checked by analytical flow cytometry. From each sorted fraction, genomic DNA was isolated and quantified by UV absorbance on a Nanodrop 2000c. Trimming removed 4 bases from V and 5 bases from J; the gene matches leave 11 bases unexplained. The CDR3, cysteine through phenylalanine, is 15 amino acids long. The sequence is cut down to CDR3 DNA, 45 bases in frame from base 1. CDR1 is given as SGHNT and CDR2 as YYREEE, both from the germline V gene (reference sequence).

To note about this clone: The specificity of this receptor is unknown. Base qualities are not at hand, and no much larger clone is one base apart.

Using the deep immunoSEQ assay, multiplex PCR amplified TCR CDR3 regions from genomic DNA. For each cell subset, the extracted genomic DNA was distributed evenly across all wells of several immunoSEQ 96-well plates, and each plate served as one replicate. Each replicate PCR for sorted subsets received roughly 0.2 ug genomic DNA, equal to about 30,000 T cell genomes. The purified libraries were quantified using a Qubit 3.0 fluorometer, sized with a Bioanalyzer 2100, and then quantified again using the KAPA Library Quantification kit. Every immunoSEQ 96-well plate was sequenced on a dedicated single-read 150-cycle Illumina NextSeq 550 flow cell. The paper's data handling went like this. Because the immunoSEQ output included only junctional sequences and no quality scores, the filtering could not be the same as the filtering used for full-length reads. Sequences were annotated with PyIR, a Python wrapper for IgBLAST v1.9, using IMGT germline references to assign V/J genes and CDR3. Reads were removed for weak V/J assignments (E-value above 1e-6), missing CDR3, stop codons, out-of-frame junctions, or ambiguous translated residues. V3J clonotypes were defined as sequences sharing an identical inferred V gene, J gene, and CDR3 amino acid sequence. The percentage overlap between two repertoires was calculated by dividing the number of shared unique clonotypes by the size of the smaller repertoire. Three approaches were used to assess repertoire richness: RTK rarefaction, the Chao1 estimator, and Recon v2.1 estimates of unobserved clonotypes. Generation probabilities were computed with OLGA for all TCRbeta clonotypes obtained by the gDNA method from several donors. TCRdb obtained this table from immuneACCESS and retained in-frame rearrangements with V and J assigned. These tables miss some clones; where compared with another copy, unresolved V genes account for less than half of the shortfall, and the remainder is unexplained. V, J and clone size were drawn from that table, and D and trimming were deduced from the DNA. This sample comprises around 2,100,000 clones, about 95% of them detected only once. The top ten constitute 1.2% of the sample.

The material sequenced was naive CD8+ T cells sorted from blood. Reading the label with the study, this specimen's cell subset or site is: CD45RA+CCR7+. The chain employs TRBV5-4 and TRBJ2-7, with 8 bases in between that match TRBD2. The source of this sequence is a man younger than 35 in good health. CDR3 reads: CASSPGSGSGNEQYF. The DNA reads TGTGCCAGCAGCCCGGGGAGTGGTAGCGGGAACGAGCAGTACTTC.